Below are 8 T cell receptor beta chains sequenced from a single sample in a study of response to subunit inactivated influenza vaccine. TCRdb processed the RT-PCR reads anew with MiXCR; each CDR3 protein has one entry. The data show hundreds of thousands of distinct CDR3 sequences, roughly 22% seen once. The sample here was PBMCs from blood, taken 21 months after vaccination. The receptors were sampled from a man aged 50-75 years who received an inactivated influenza vaccine.

V is TRBV6-2 or TRBV6-3 and J is TRBJ2-3; 10 bases line up with TRBD2. The CDR3 has 17 amino acids. Germline trimming cut 7 bases from V and 2 bases from J; bases unmatched to any gene: 12. In germline, CDR1 is MNHEY, CDR2 SVGEGT. CDR3 bases: TGTGCCAGCACTAAACATCCCGGGACTAGCGCCACAGATACGCAGTATTTT. Translation gives CASTKHPGTSATDTQYF.

The sample holds a few counts of this clonotype. Sequence at one end of the junction differs from germline and may be a read error. This chain links TRBV7-7 with TRBJ1-4; 8 nucleotides align to TRBD1. The CDR3 sequence is 15 residues long. Germline loops: CDR1 SSHAT, CDR2 FNYEAQ (reference sequence). The CDR3 spells CASSIRTGPGEKLFF. In DNA form, the CDR3 reads TGTGCTAGCAGCATAAGGACAGGGCCGGGTGAAAAACTGTTTTTT.

There are a few counts of this clonotype. J is TRBJ1-3 and V is TRBV12-3 or TRBV12-4; 7 nucleotides align to TRBD1. CDR3 length equals 14 residues. J lost 2 bases, V lost 4 bases, and 2 bases had no gene match. CDR3 amino acids: CASSSTGPGNTIYF. CDR3 DNA: TGTGCCAGCAGTTCGACAGGGCCTGGAAACACCATATATTTT.

This clonotype occurred a few times. The rearrangement joins TRBV7-2 to TRBJ1-4; D call uncertain. CDR3 length: 14 amino acids. Trimming took off 1 base at V and 8 bases at J, with 11 bases between the two ends. The germline gives CDR1 SGHTA, CDR2 FQGNSA. The chain's CDR3 is CASSLDLVGEKLFF. The CDR3 DNA is TGTGCCAGCAGCTTAGATCTAGTGGGAGAAAAACTGTTTTTT.

This clonotype was observed a handful of times. This chain connects TRBV4-1 to TRBJ2-5; D may be TRBD1 (6 bases). Trimming stripped 0 bases from V and 1 base from J, with 6 bases between. The CDR3 has 14 residues. Germline CDR1 reads MGHRA; CDR2 reads YSYEKL. The DNA of the CDR3 is TGCGCCAGCAGCCAAGAGACAGGCCAAGAGACCCAGTACTTC. Amino acid sequence: CASSQETGQETQYF.

V gene TRBV11-2 combines with J gene TRBJ1-1; 8 bases map to TRBD1. The CDR3 covers 15 residues. The V gene's germline CDR1 is SGHAT and CDR2 FQNNGV. V lost 2 bases, J lost 5 bases, and 7 bases stayed unmatched. CDR3 in amino acids: CASSLKGQDKTEAFF. The CDR3, as DNA: TGTGCCAGCAGCTTAAAGGGACAGGATAAAACTGAAGCTTTCTTT.

J is TRBJ1-2 and V is TRBV20-1; D gene unclear. The V end was cut by 0 bases, the J end by 6 bases, with 8 bases between. There are 12 residues in the CDR3. The germline V gene encodes CDR1 DFQATT and CDR2 SNEGSKA (reference sequence). CDR3: CSARDNLNGYTF. The CDR3 bases are TGCAGTGCTAGAGATAATCTTAATGGCTACACCTTC.

The sample holds a few counts of this clonotype. CDR3 nucleotides: TGTGCCAGCTTTAGGTCAACTAATGAAAAACTGTTTTTT. This sequence encodes CASFRSTNEKLFF. The chain couples TRBV12-3 or TRBV12-4 to TRBJ1-4; D gene unclear. This CDR3 has 13 amino acids. The V end lost 8 bases, the J end lost 0 bases, and 7 bases lay between the germline ends.